The present T cell receptor beta chain was sequenced within a study of shared clonotypes between healthy human individuals. Notes on the study in general: Naive CD4 clonotype sharing across a few donors was approximately 5%.

Generated by immunoSEQ multiplex PCR, the TCRdb table keeps only in-frame clones and is missing some. The repertoire holds about 1.1 million clones, with 75% to 85% as singletons. Points on this clone: Its antigen is still unknown.

Per germline, CDR1 SGHRS and CDR2 YFSETQ. The V end lost 3 bases, the J end lost 6 bases, and 15 bases lay between the germline ends. This CDR3 is built from 15 residues. The clonotype originates from a young man in good health. Some clones in this sample may be carry-over from other donors' samples. J is TRBJ2-2 and V is TRBV5-1; D possibly corresponds to TRBD2 (6 bases). The sequencing input was memory CD4+ T cells from PBMCs. Subset noted: CD45RA-negative fraction. CDR3 DNA sequence: TGCGCCAGCAGCTGGAGGGTGGAGAATTCCGGGGAGCTGTTTTTT. The encoded protein is CASSWRVENSGELFF.